This T cell receptor beta chain was found in a study of response to subunit inactivated influenza vaccine. Study conclusions and caveats: There was a suggestion from the authors that each seasonal influenza vaccination recruits few new T cells.

TCRdb analysed the RT-PCR reads with MiXCR anew, one entry per CDR3 protein. The table records over 650,000 distinct CDR3 sequences, roughly 20% of them present only once. This clonotype showed up just once. What it binds is not known. This CDR3 spans 16 amino acids. The germline CDR1 and CDR2 sequences are SGHRS and YFSETQ. Trimming pared 0 bases from V and 2 bases from J, leaving 12 bases between. Sequenced here: PBMCs from blood, sampled 5 days after vaccination. The TCR originated in a man aged 45-65 years who received an inactivated influenza vaccine. This rearrangement joins TRBV5-1 to TRBJ1-5; D is unresolved. The CDR3 protein is CASSLEAVEGNQPQHF. In DNA, the CDR3 is TGCGCCAGCAGCTTGGAGGCAGTCGAAGGCAATCAGCCCCAGCATTTT.